A selection of T cell receptor beta chains follows, all from one sample in a study of cytomegalovirus exposure and HLA in healthy donors. Sequencing was performed with immunoSEQ multiplex PCR; in TCRdb, only in-frame clones are kept and a portion is missing. In the table there are 85,000 to 100,000 clones, about four fifths of which are singletons. The specimen was PBMCs. The receptor source for this set is a human donor in good health. CDR3s leave out the opening cysteine and the closing phenylalanine or tryptophan. A D gene is named only where the DNA matches it firmly.

j_call v_call d_call cdr3_aa
TRBJ1-1 TRBV5-1 TRBD1 ASSWGQGTEAF
TRBJ2-2 TRBV7-8 TRBD1 ASSFSQGFSGELF
TRBJ2-1 TRBV7-9 - ASSLAQGPQF
TRBJ2-3 TRBV2 - ASITGLLLTDMQY
TRBJ1-4 TRBV2 - ASSEGTLLNLNEKLF
TRBJ2-7 TRBV11-2 - ASSPGGGGWYEQY
TRBJ2-7 TRBV2 TRBD2 ASSEARASGYYEQY
TRBJ1-4 TRBV4-3 - ASSQTGEKLF
TRBJ2-2 TRBV2 TRBD2 ASSGASGGTNTGELF
TRBJ1-2 TRBV10-3 TRBD1 AISGNDRGPSYT
TRBJ1-1 TRBV20-1 - SARDQAEAF
TRBJ2-7 TRBV18 - ASSPPPRGSYGYEQY
TRBJ1-4 TRBV7-9 - ASSRLPFNEKLF
TRBJ1-5 TRBV7-2 - ASSLDREQPQH
TRBJ2-5 TRBV5-6 - ASSLLSAAQY
TRBJ2-5 TRBV27 - ASTRMGAKGPQY
TRBJ2-7 TRBV27 TRBD1 ASSSADRGYYEQY
TRBJ2-3 TRBV14 - ASSILSGASTDTQY
TRBJ1-1 TRBV5-1 TRBD1 ASKTGGNTEAF
TRBJ1-2 TRBV7-8 TRBD1 ASSLGQGDYGYT
TRBJ2-1 TRBV25-1 TRBD2 ASTSSGSKHNEQF
TRBJ1-5 TRBV5-1 - ASSVDAGIGQPQH
TRBJ1-6 TRBV27 TRBD1 ASSLYWTGEDISYNSPLH
TRBJ2-1 TRBV4-2 TRBD2 ASSQEGLAGMYNEQF
TRBJ2-7 TRBV5-1 TRBD1 ASSPGGQGAREQY
TRBJ2-7 TRBV4-3 TRBD2 ASSRGTSGYEQY
TRBJ2-6 TRBV6-4 TRBD1 ASSHPGQGSSGANVLT
TRBJ2-7 TRBV30 - AWSLRSEQY
TRBJ2-2 TRBV27 - ASSWNGGNTGELF
TRBJ1-4 TRBV25-1 - ASSEFTGRDEKLF
TRBJ2-2 TRBV7-9 TRBD1 ASRPGTGGPNTGELF
TRBJ2-1 TRBV10-3 TRBD2 ATSGGREGSGNEQF
TRBJ2-7 TRBV5-1 - ASSLAGVQGNSEQY
TRBJ2-6 TRBV19 - ASSIRRSGANVLT
TRBJ2-2 TRBV27 TRBD2 ASSRIGLAGDTGELF
TRBJ1-5 TRBV30 TRBD1 AWSAGTGIGQPQH
TRBJ1-1 TRBV5-1 - ASSFQQGIGTEAF
TRBJ2-1 TRBV27 TRBD1 ASNSAGQGYNEQF
TRBJ2-5 TRBV19 - ASSRGHPNKETQY
TRBJ2-5 TRBV4-3 TRBD2 ASSQQTSVETQY
TRBJ2-1 TRBV2 TRBD1 ASSGTYRGEDNEQF
TRBJ1-2 TRBV4-3 - ASSQVNRQVRT
TRBJ2-5 TRBV20-1 - SATGKETQY